The rows below give T cell receptor beta chains drawn from one sample of a study of cytomegalovirus exposure and HLA in healthy donors. Sequencing was performed with immunoSEQ multiplex PCR; in TCRdb, only in-frame clones are kept and a portion is missing. This sample has more than 95,000 clones, with roughly 80% found just once. The sequenced sample consisted of PBMCs. These receptors were collected from a man aged 18 to 30 in good health and CMV-seropositive. Both conserved end residues are part of each CDR3.

V gene,J gene,CDR3 protein
TRBV9,TRBJ2-3,CASSQNTDTQYF
TRBV11-3,TRBJ2-1,CASSAGGPPNEQFF
TRBV18,TRBJ1-2,CASSLGTGGTDGYTF
TRBV7-2,TRBJ2-7,CASSRQTRGYEQYF
TRBV7-2,TRBJ2-2,CASSLLLSTGELFF
TRBV27,TRBJ2-7,CASSLYSTLEQYF
TRBV19,TRBJ1-5,CASSTDRESNQPQHF
TRBV23-1,TRBJ1-2,CASSDPDRGRYGYTF
TRBV11-2,TRBJ1-5,CASSLEWTDNQPQHF
TRBV2,TRBJ1-1,CASKTLVPVSTEAFF
TRBV9,TRBJ2-2,CASSGYIAGGSGELFF
TRBV6-5,TRBJ1-1,CASSYRGLNTEAFF
TRBV7-6,TRBJ2-5,CASSGQNQETQYF
TRBV5-6,TRBJ2-7,CASSGGAIYEQYF
TRBV2,TRBJ2-7,CASSDDRGDEQYF
TRBV7-6,TRBJ2-7,CASSSEGARTSYEQYF
TRBV4-1,TRBJ2-5,CASSQEIAGGPRGTQYF
TRBV9,TRBJ2-3,CASSVGTRGPDTQYF
TRBV7-9,TRBJ1-4,CASSPPGTGAQRGNEKLFF